The rows below give T cell receptor beta chains drawn from one sample of a study of blood T cell repertoires in COVID-19. The data were produced by immunoSEQ multiplex PCR, yet TCRdb's version contains in-frame clones alone and is incomplete. The sample contains hundreds of thousands of clones, 70% to 90% of which appear only once. The sample taken for sequencing was peripheral blood. These receptors came from a woman aged 25 to 39 with active or convalescent COVID-19. Each CDR3 is given with its conserved first and last residue. Fields, in order: CDR3 protein, CDR3 DNA, J gene, D gene, V gene. D genes are given only for firm matches.

CDR3 protein: CASSPHTGGGSTDTQYF
CDR3 DNA: TGTGCCAGCAGCCCCCACACCGGGGGGGGTAGCACAGATACGCAGTATTTT
J gene: TRBJ2-3
D gene: TRBD2
V gene: TRBV14

CDR3 protein: CASSEQTSNLHF
CDR3 DNA: TGTGCCAGCAGTGAACAGACATCAAACCTCCACTTT
J gene: TRBJ1-6
D gene: NA
V gene: TRBV6-1

CDR3 protein: CASSQDRVGGYTF
CDR3 DNA: TGTGCCAGCAGTCAAGACAGGGTAGGAGGCTACACCTTC
J gene: TRBJ1-2
D gene: TRBD1
V gene: TRBV6-2/TRBV6-3

CDR3 protein: CASSLQVPTGELFF
CDR3 DNA: TGTGCCAGCAGCCTCCAGGTTCCTACCGGGGAGCTGTTTTTT
J gene: TRBJ2-2
D gene: NA
V gene: TRBV7-8

CDR3 protein: CASSPDTGRISTDTQYF
CDR3 DNA: TGCGCCAGCAGCCCTGATACAGGGCGTATAAGCACAGATACGCAGTATTTT
J gene: TRBJ2-3
D gene: NA
V gene: TRBV5-1

CDR3 protein: CASSQASSSRSGNTIYF
CDR3 DNA: TGTGCCAGCAGCCAAGCTAGTTCTAGCCGCTCTGGAAACACCATATATTTT
J gene: TRBJ1-3
D gene: NA
V gene: TRBV3-1/TRBV3-2

CDR3 protein: CASRVVRASAGYTF
CDR3 DNA: TGTGCCAGCAGAGTTGTCAGGGCGTCGGCCGGCTACACCTTC
J gene: TRBJ1-2
D gene: NA
V gene: TRBV7-9

CDR3 protein: CASSLGPTTDTQYF
CDR3 DNA: TGTGCCAGCAGCTTAGGCCCAACTACAGATACGCAGTATTTT
J gene: TRBJ2-3
D gene: NA
V gene: TRBV11-2

CDR3 protein: CASSGTGSTDTQYF
CDR3 DNA: TGCGCCAGCAGCGGGACAGGGAGTACAGATACGCAGTATTTT
J gene: TRBJ2-3
D gene: TRBD1
V gene: TRBV5-1

CDR3 protein: CASSTGTSGSTDTQYF
CDR3 DNA: TGCGCCAGCAGCACCGGGACTAGCGGAAGCACAGATACGCAGTATTTT
J gene: TRBJ2-3
D gene: TRBD2
V gene: TRBV5-1

CDR3 protein: CASSLGGQVYNSPLHF
CDR3 DNA: TGTGCCAGCAGCTTGGGGGGACAGGTCTATAATTCACCCCTCCACTTT
J gene: TRBJ1-6
D gene: TRBD1
V gene: TRBV5-6

CDR3 protein: CASSNGGNNEQFF
CDR3 DNA: TGTGCCAGCAGCAACGGGGGGAACAATGAGCAGTTCTTC
J gene: TRBJ2-1
D gene: TRBD2
V gene: TRBV11-2

CDR3 protein: CASSRPTSGHEELFF
CDR3 DNA: TGTGCCAGCAGTCGACCGACTAGCGGCCATGAGGAGCTGTTTTTT
J gene: TRBJ2-2
D gene: TRBD2
V gene: TRBV6-5

CDR3 protein: CASSVLSDEQFF
CDR3 DNA: TGTGCCAGCAGCGTTCTCTCGGATGAGCAGTTCTTC
J gene: TRBJ2-1
D gene: NA
V gene: TRBV9

CDR3 protein: CASSEGTNIYEQYF
CDR3 DNA: TGTGCCAGCAGTGAGGGGACAAATATCTACGAGCAGTACTTC
J gene: TRBJ2-7
D gene: NA
V gene: TRBV2

CDR3 protein: CASRRLAGGGNEQFF
CDR3 DNA: TGTGCCAGCAGGAGGCTAGCGGGGGGCGGGAATGAGCAGTTCTTC
J gene: TRBJ2-1
D gene: TRBD2
V gene: TRBV2

CDR3 protein: CASSQSILGHFGYEQYF
CDR3 DNA: TGTGCCAGCAGCCAATCCATTCTAGGCCACTTTGGCTACGAGCAGTACTTC
J gene: TRBJ2-7
D gene: NA
V gene: TRBV14

CDR3 protein: CASSPLGKDRVLSLTQYF
CDR3 DNA: TGCGCCAGCAGCCCCCTAGGAAAGGACAGGGTCCTGAGTTTGACCCAGTACTTC
J gene: TRBJ2-5
D gene: TRBD1
V gene: TRBV4-1

CDR3 protein: CASSTLGGSTDEQYF
CDR3 DNA: TGTGCCAGCAGCACCCTGGGCGGGAGTACGGACGAGCAGTACTTC
J gene: TRBJ2-7
D gene: NA
V gene: TRBV21-1

CDR3 protein: CTSRGQPGPNSPLHF
CDR3 DNA: TGTACCAGCAGGGGGCAACCAGGGCCTAATTCACCCCTCCACTTT
J gene: TRBJ1-6
D gene: TRBD1
V gene: TRBV5-4